The present T cell receptor (beta chain) was sequenced within a study of blood T cell repertoires in COVID-19. Repertoires were generated with immunoSEQ multiplex PCR, while TCRdb's copy carries only in-frame clones and drops some. The table lists 280,000 or so clones, around 86% of them singletons, with roughly 1.9% in the top ten. Germline V gene data show CDR1 as MNHEY and CDR2 as SMNVEV (reference sequence). This CDR3 spans 15 amino acids. The trim removed 0 bases at V and 4 bases at J, leaving 1 base unmatched. The chain couples TRBV27 to TRBJ2-3; 10 bases align to TRBD2. The sequencing sample was made of peripheral blood. The source is a woman aged 25 to 39 who had recovered from COVID-19. CDR3: CASSLSLAGADTQYF. For the CDR3, the DNA is TGTGCCAGCAGTTTATCCCTAGCGGGGGCAGATACGCAGTATTTT.